The rows below give T cell receptor beta chains drawn from one sample of a study of blood T cells in healthy people across ages. Via MiXCR, TCRdb re-called the 5' RACE reads, giving one row per CDR3 protein. Of about 970,000 distinct CDR3 sequences listed, 45% to 60% were seen once; the top ten hold around 21%. Sequencing was performed on blood. These receptors all come from a woman aged 55-69 years in good health. Both conserved end residues are part of each CDR3. Fields, in order: CDR3 protein, CDR3 DNA, V gene, D gene, clone size, J gene. A D gene is named only where the DNA matches it firmly. The size entry is marked missing in some rows and otherwise reads once, few, many or a size class.

CDR3: CASSQLAGGEQYF
DNA: TGTGCCAGCAGCCAATTAGCGGGTGGGGAGCAGTACTTC
V: TRBV3-1
D: TRBD2
size: few
J: TRBJ2-7

CDR3: CASSLGKGNEQFF
DNA: TGCGCCAGCAGCTTGGGTAAGGGCAATGAGCAGTTCTTC
V: TRBV5-1
D: .
size: .
J: TRBJ2-1

CDR3: CASSQGIVGTATRNEKLFF
DNA: TGCGCCAGCAGCCAGGGTATTGTGGGGACAGCGACAAGAAATGAAAAACTGTTTTTT
V: TRBV4-1
D: TRBD1
size: .
J: TRBJ1-4

CDR3: CSVATGGEQYF
DNA: TGCAGCGTTGCCACAGGTGGCGAGCAGTACTTC
V: TRBV29-1
D: .
size: many
J: TRBJ2-7

CDR3: CSARGGRGAKNIQYF
DNA: TGCAGTGCTAGAGGCGGGAGGGGAGCCAAAAACATTCAGTACTTC
V: TRBV20-1
D: TRBD2
size: .
J: TRBJ2-4

CDR3: CASRGDNEQYF
DNA: TGTGCCAGCAGGGGAGACAACGAGCAGTACTTC
V: TRBV28
D: .
size: .
J: TRBJ2-7

CDR3: CASSQRASGSYNEQFF
DNA: TGTGCCAGCAGCCAACGAGCGTCGGGCTCCTACAATGAGCAGTTCTTC
V: TRBV14
D: .
size: .
J: TRBJ2-1

CDR3: CSVARTSGKAADTQYF
DNA: TGCAGCGTCGCCCGGACTAGCGGGAAGGCTGCAGATACGCAGTATTTT
V: TRBV29-1
D: TRBD2
size: .
J: TRBJ2-3

CDR3: CASSPNHRGGYTF
DNA: TGTGCCAGCAGCCCCAATCACAGGGGTGGCTACACCTTC
V: TRBV3-1
D: TRBD1
size: .
J: TRBJ1-2

CDR3: CASSLAGGSHEQFF
DNA: TGCGCCAGCAGCTTAGCGGGAGGGAGTCATGAGCAGTTCTTC
V: TRBV5-1
D: TRBD2
size: few
J: TRBJ2-1

CDR3: CASKGGAAQNIQYF
DNA: TGTGCCAGCAAAGGGGGGGCGGCACAGAACATTCAGTACTTC
V: TRBV28
D: .
size: few
J: TRBJ2-4

CDR3: CASSLDGFVQYF
DNA: TGTGCCAGCAGCTTAGACGGGTTCGTTCAGTACTTC
V: TRBV11-2
D: .
size: .
J: TRBJ2-4

CDR3: CSASWRSSNEQYF
DNA: TGCAGTGCTAGTTGGAGGAGCTCCAACGAGCAGTACTTC
V: TRBV20-1
D: .
size: .
J: TRBJ2-7

CDR3: CASSSVIAGPTYEQYF
DNA: TGTGCCAGCAGCTCAGTCATAGCGGGGCCCACCTACGAGCAGTACTTC
V: TRBV7-8
D: TRBD2
size: .
J: TRBJ2-7

CDR3: CASSTGLAVTSEQYF
DNA: TGCGCCAGCAGCACGGGACTAGCGGTGACCTCCGAGCAGTACTTC
V: TRBV5-1
D: TRBD2
size: .
J: TRBJ2-7

CDR3: CASSLGGENTGELIF
DNA: TGTGCCAGCAGCTTAGGGGGGGAGAACACCGGGGAGCTGATTTTT
V: TRBV7-2
D: .
size: .
J: TRBJ2-2

CDR3: CSARAGPYNEQFF
DNA: TGCAGTGCTAGAGCCGGTCCCTACAATGAGCAGTTCTTC
V: TRBV20-1
D: .
size: few
J: TRBJ2-1

CDR3: CASSSYRAERGETQYF
DNA: TGTGCCAGCAGTTCCTACCGGGCCGAGCGAGGAGAGACCCAGTACTTC
V: TRBV28
D: .
size: few
J: TRBJ2-5